The rows below give T cell receptor beta chains drawn from one sample of a study of T cells in Graves' hyperthyroidism and ophthalmopathy. TCRdb ran MiXCR on the multiplex PCR reads and lists one entry per CDR3 protein. This table holds hundreds of thousands of distinct CDR3 sequences, roughly 19% found once. Sequencing input: blood. Receptors originate from a man aged 45-60 years with Graves' ophthalmopathy. CDR3s include the opening cysteine and the closing phenylalanine or tryptophan. D genes are given only for firm matches. The size field is filled for only some rows; it gives once, few, many or a size class.

j_gene | d_gene | len | v_gene | abundance | CDR3aa | CDR3nt
TRBJ1-4 | . | 15 | TRBV12-3/TRBV12-4 | . | CASRPDLAPNEKLFF | TGTGCCAGCAGGCCCGATTTAGCCCCTAATGAAAAACTGTTTTTT
TRBJ2-5 | . | 14 | TRBV20-1 | . | CSVEDLGAQETQYF | TGCAGCGTTGAAGATCTGGGGGCTCAAGAGACCCAGTACTTC
TRBJ1-2 | . | 14 | TRBV28 | . | CASSRRVLLYGYTF | TGTGCCAGCAGCCGCCGGGTCCTCCTTTATGGCTACACCTTC
TRBJ1-2 | TRBD1 | 14 | TRBV19 | few | CASKEGQVIYGYTF | TGTGCCAGTAAGGAAGGACAGGTGATCTATGGCTACACCTTC
TRBJ2-5 | . | 13 | TRBV14 | few | CASSQGLYETQYF | TGTGCCAGCAGCCAGGGACTGTACGAGACCCAGTACTTC
TRBJ2-4 | . | 16 | TRBV7-8 | many | CASSLVSSASSNIQYF | TGTGCCAGCAGCTTAGTAAGTTCGGCTAGCTCGAACATTCAGTACTTC
TRBJ2-3 | . | 15 | TRBV7-2 | . | CASSLRWARTDTQYF | TGTGCCAGCAGCTTAAGGTGGGCCCGCACAGATACGCAGTATTTT
TRBJ2-7 | TRBD1 | 14 | TRBV28 | few | CASSRGSRSYEQYF | TGTGCCAGCTCCAGGGGGTCACGATCCTACGAGCAGTACTTC
TRBJ2-3 | TRBD2 | 16 | TRBV5-1 | many | CASSPWTSGSTDTQYF | TGCGCCAGCAGCCCCTGGACTAGCGGTAGCACAGATACGCAGTATTTT
TRBJ2-7 | TRBD2 | 15 | TRBV20-1 | many | CSARDPSGRAYEQYF | TGCAGTGCTAGAGATCCTAGCGGGAGGGCCTACGAGCAGTACTTC
TRBJ2-7 | TRBD1 | 15 | TRBV7-9 | . | CASSLDRGLTYEQYF | TGTGCCAGCAGCTTAGACAGGGGCCTAACCTACGAGCAGTACTTC
TRBJ2-3 | . | 15 | TRBV4-1 | . | CASSQDGSGADTQYF | TGCGCCAGCAGCCAAGATGGGAGTGGTGCAGATACGCAGTATTTT
TRBJ1-2 | TRBD1 | 13 | TRBV28 | many | CASRLGRGWGYTF | TGTGCCAGCAGACTCGGCAGGGGGTGGGGCTACACCTTC
TRBJ2-1 | . | 12 | TRBV10-3 | . | CAISETGFEQFF | TGTGCCATCAGTGAGACAGGTTTTGAGCAGTTCTTC